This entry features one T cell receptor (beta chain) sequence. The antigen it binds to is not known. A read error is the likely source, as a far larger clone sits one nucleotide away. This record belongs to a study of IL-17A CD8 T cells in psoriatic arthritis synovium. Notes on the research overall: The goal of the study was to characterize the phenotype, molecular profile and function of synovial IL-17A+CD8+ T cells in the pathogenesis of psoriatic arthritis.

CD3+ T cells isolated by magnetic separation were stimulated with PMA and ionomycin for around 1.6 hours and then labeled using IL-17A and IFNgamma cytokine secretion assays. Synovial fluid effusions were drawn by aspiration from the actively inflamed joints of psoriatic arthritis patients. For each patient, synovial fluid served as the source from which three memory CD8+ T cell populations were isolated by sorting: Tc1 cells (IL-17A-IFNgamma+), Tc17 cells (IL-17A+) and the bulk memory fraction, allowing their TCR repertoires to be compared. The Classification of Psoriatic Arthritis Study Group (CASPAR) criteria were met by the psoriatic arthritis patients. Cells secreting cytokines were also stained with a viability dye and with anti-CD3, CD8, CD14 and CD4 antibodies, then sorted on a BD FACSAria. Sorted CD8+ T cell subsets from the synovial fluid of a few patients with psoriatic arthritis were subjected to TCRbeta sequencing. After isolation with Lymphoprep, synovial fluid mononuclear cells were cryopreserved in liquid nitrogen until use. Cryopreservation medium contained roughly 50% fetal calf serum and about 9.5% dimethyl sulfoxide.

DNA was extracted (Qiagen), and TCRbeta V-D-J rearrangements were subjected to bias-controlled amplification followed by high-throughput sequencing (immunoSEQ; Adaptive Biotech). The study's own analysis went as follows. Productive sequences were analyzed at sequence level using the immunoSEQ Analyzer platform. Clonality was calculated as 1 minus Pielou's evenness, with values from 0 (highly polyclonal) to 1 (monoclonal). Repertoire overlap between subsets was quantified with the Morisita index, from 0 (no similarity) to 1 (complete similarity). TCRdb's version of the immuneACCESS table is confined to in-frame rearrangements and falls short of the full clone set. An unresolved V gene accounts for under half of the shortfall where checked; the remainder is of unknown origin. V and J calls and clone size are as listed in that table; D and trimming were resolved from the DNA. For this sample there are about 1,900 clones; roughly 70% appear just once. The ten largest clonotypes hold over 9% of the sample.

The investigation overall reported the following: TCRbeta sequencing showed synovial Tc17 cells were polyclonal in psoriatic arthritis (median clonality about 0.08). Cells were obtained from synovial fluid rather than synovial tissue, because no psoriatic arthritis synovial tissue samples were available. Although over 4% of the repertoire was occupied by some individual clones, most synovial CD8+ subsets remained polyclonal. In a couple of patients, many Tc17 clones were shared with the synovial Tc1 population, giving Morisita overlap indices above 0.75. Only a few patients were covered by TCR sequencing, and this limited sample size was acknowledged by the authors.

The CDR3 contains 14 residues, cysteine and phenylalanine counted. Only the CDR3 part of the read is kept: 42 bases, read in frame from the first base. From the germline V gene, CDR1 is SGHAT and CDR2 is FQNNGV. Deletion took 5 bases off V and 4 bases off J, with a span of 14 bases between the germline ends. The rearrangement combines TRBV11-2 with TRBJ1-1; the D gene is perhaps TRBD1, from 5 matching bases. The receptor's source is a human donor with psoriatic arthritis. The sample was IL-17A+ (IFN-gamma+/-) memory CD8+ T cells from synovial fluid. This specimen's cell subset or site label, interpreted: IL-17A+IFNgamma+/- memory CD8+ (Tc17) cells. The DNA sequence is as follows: TGTGCCAGCAGCCCCGGCTCAGGGACCACTGAAGCTTTCTTT. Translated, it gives CASSPGSGTTEAFF.